This record concerns one TCR beta chain sequence. The CDR3 spans 14 residues. Germline CDR1 SNHLY, CDR2 FYNNEI. V was clipped by 6 bases and J by 4 bases; unmatched bases: 5. These data originate in a study of blood T cell repertoires in COVID-19. Looking at the study overall: Whether acute or convalescent, the COVID-19 samples came from the United States, Italy and Spain. Sources were T cells, B-cell-depleted T cells, or PBMCs; the material itself was cDNA or gDNA.

TCRdb's copy holds only in-frame clones and misses some; the assay was immunoSEQ multiplex PCR. The sample includes some 100,000 clones, roughly four fifths of them seen just once. The chain is built from TRBV2 and TRBJ2-7; 11 bases map to TRBD1. The sequenced material came from peripheral blood. This receptor was obtained from a man aged 50-60 years with active or convalescent COVID-19. Written as DNA, the CDR3 is TGTGCCAGCAGGGGGACAGGGGGGGATTACGAGCAGTACTTC. Its protein product is CASRGTGGDYEQYF.